A selection of T cell receptor beta chains follows, all from one sample in a study of beta chain features in type 1 diabetes. Clones were read by immunoSEQ multiplex PCR, and TCRdb kept only the in-frame ones, dropping some. The table has about 710,000 clones, around 15% seen once; the top ten hold approximately 0.042%. The sequenced sample was naive CD4+ T cells from blood. The receptor source for this set is a man younger than 35 with type 1 diabetes. Each CDR3 is given with its conserved first and last residue. D genes are given only for firm matches. The size entry is marked missing in some rows and otherwise reads once, few, many or a size class.

V gene	D gene	clone size	J gene	CDR3 protein	CDR3 DNA
TRBV7-2	-	-	TRBJ2-5	CASSLGVGETQYF	TGTGCCAGCAGCTTAGGAGTGGGAGAGACCCAGTACTTC
TRBV7-2	TRBD1	-	TRBJ1-4	CASSFSTGTNEKLFF	TGTGCCAGCAGCTTTTCGACAGGGACTAATGAAAAACTGTTTTTT
TRBV30	TRBD1	few	TRBJ1-2	CACQGAGNYGYTF	TGTGCCTGCCAGGGGGCTGGTAACTATGGCTACACCTTC
TRBV30	TRBD1	-	TRBJ1-2	CAHDIGGMYGYTF	TGTGCCCACGACATAGGGGGCATGTATGGCTACACCTTC
TRBV9	-	few	TRBJ1-6	CASSVDPTGHNNSPLHF	TGTGCCAGCAGCGTAGATCCAACGGGACATAATAATTCACCCCTCCACTTT
TRBV7-2	-	-	TRBJ2-5	CASSPVLSLNLETQYF	TGTGCCAGCAGCCCTGTTCTCTCCTTAAATTTGGAGACCCAGTACTTC
TRBV30	-	few	TRBJ1-2	CAGVRGLYGYTF	TGTGCCGGGGTTCGGGGTCTCTATGGCTACACCTTC
TRBV5-1	-	-	TRBJ1-6	CASSQLASSYNSPLHF	TGCGCCAGCAGCCAGCTGGCGAGCTCCTATAATTCACCCCTCCACTTT
TRBV11-2	-	few	TRBJ2-1	CASSPRLAHNEQFF	TGTGCCAGCAGCCCCCGCCTAGCCCACAATGAGCAGTTCTTC
TRBV29-1	-	few	TRBJ2-1	CSVAGSSYNEQFF	TGCAGCGTTGCCGGTAGCTCCTACAATGAGCAGTTCTTC
TRBV6-1	-	-	TRBJ1-2	CASSEGRAGKTYGYTF	TGTGCCAGCAGTGAAGGGAGGGCAGGGAAGACCTATGGCTACACCTTC
TRBV29-1	-	few	TRBJ2-3	CSVKGVRTDTQYF	TGCAGCGTTAAAGGGGTTCGCACAGATACGCAGTATTTT
TRBV7-2	TRBD1	few	TRBJ1-1	CASSPWGQPDTEAFF	TGTGCCAGCAGCCCCTGGGGACAGCCTGACACTGAAGCTTTCTTT
TRBV7-2	TRBD2	few	TRBJ2-1	CASSLGIREGEQFF	TGTGCCAGCAGCTTAGGAATCCGGGAGGGGGAGCAGTTCTTC
TRBV29-1	-	few	TRBJ2-7	CSVWTVSYEQYF	TGCAGCGTTTGGACGGTTAGCTACGAGCAGTACTTC